The 28 T cell receptor beta chains below were found in one sample sequenced in a study of T-cell reconstitution after alpha-beta-depleted transplantation in children. This sample's TCRbeta library carried unique molecular identifier barcodes. TCRdb called the PCR reads again in MiXCR, with one record for every CDR3 protein. Of about 580,000 distinct CDR3 sequences listed, approximately 22% are singletons. The specimen was PBMCs, mostly from graft donor cells, collected 360 days after TCRalphabeta/CD19-depleted stem cell transplant. These receptors all come from a boy younger than two who had a stem cell transplant for acute myeloid leukemia, so the T cells may come from the graft donor.

The rearrangement uses TRBV11-2 and TRBJ1-2, with 7 bases lining up with TRBD1. The ends lost 0 bases at V and 4 bases at J; junction bases unmatched: 11. This CDR3 has 17 residues. CDR1 is SGHAT, CDR2 FQNNGV, per germline. CDR3 region: CASSLEGGRTYFYGYTF. CDR3 bases: TGTGCCAGCAGCTTAGAAGGGGGCAGGACCTACTTCTATGGCTACACCTTC.

This clonotype came up many times. V usage is TRBV20-1 and J usage is TRBJ2-7; D unresolved. Deletions cut 6 bases from V and 3 bases from J, with 15 bases between. CDR1 DFQATT and CDR2 SNEGSKA come from the germline V gene (reference sequence). CDR3 size: 13 residues. CDR3 sequence (DNA): TGCAGTGCCCCCCCGGTAGGAGACTACGAGCAGTACTTC. It specifies CSAPPVGDYEQYF.

The chain joins TRBV6-4 to TRBJ2-3; either TRBD1 or TRBD2 may supply D (5 bases each). CDR3 length: 15 residues. The V gene's germline CDR1 is MRHNA and CDR2 SNTAGT. The ends were cut back, 0 bases at V and 7 bases at J, with 14 bases in the middle. This CDR3 reads CASSDSRFGGYTQYF. CDR3 sequence (DNA): TGTGCCAGCAGTGACTCAAGGTTTGGGGGTTATACGCAGTATTTT.

The CDR3 region is CSARHPTGLNSPLHF. The CDR3 bases are TGCAGTGCTAGACACCCGACAGGGTTGAATTCACCCCTCCACTTT. The chain is built from TRBV20-1 and TRBJ1-6, with TRBD1 matching 7 bases. The CDR3 runs 15 residues. CDR1 and CDR2 (germline): DFQATT, SNEGSKA (reference sequence). V shed 2 bases, J shed 7 bases, and the junction held 8 bases outside the gene matches.

The chain joins TRBV12-3 or TRBV12-4 to TRBJ2-7, with a possible D match to TRBD1 (6 bases). V lost 5 bases and J lost 2, with 19 bases in between. CDR3 length: 16 residues. This CDR3 is CASSDNHRVGAYEQYF. CDR3 DNA: TGTGCCAGCAGTGACAACCACAGGGTAGGAGCCTACGAGCAGTACTTC.

This clonotype has more than one count but fewer than ten. The chain couples TRBV12-3 or TRBV12-4 to TRBJ2-3; a weak D match, TRBD1 (6 bases). Trimming pared 5 bases from V and 4 bases from J, leaving 13 bases between. CDR3 length equals 14 residues. DNA of the CDR3: TGTGCCAGCAGTAGGCGGACAGCTGCAGATACGCAGTATTTT. It codes for CASSRRTAADTQYF.

The sample holds a few counts of this clonotype. This chain uses TRBV24-1 with TRBJ2-2; D gene unclear. The V gene's germline CDR1 is KGHDR and CDR2 SFDVKD. The CDR3 consists of 16 residues. V shed 1 base and J shed 2 bases, with 10 bases lying between them. CDR3 nucleotides: TGTGCCACCAGTGATTTAGGTACATTTAACACCGGGGAGCTGTTTTTT. Amino acids: CATSDLGTFNTGELFF.

This clonotype turned up a few times. CDR3 region: CASGGAPSYNEQFF. The CDR3 region has the DNA TGTGCCAGCGGTGGGGCCCCCTCCTACAATGAGCAGTTCTTC. V usage is TRBV12-1 and J usage is TRBJ2-1; TRBD2 was called by the table and not checked on the DNA. TRBV12-1 corresponds to a pseudogene. This CDR3 has 14 amino acids.

This clonotype was seen more than once but under ten times. The chain links TRBV6-2 or TRBV6-3 to TRBJ2-2; tentative D call: TRBD1 (7 bases). Trimming stripped 5 bases from V and 0 bases from J, with 13 bases between. Germline V gene lookup returns CDR1 MNHEY and CDR2 SVGEGT. This CDR3 comprises 16 residues. CDR3: CASSLEGQTNTGELFF. The CDR3, as DNA: TGTGCCAGCAGTCTGGAGGGACAGACGAACACCGGGGAGCTGTTTTTT.

This clonotype was observed a handful of times. The CDR3 loop is CASSLWTGNQPQHF. CDR3 nucleotides: TGTGCCAGCAGCTTGTGGACAGGCAATCAGCCCCAGCATTTT. The rearrangement links TRBV7-2 to TRBJ1-5; possible D gene TRBD1, 6 bases. Trimming removed 3 bases at V and 2 bases at J, with 8 bases between. The CDR3 contains 14 residues. Germline V gene sequence: CDR1 SGHTA, CDR2 FQGNSA.

This clonotype has at least ten counts. V gene TRBV5-1 combines with J gene TRBJ2-5, with a weak D call TRBD2 (7 bases). This CDR3 has 14 residues. V lost 6 bases to trimming and J lost 2 bases, with 14 bases between them. The germline V gene has CDR1 SGHRS and CDR2 YFSETQ. The CDR3 DNA reads TGCGCCAGCAACCTACGGGGGGCACAAGAGACCCAGTACTTC. Translation gives CASNLRGAQETQYF.

A few counts support this clonotype. The CDR3 DNA reads TGTGCCAGCAGTCCACAGGGATGGGACACTGAAGCTTTCTTT. Its protein is CASSPQGWDTEAFF. V is TRBV6-1 and J is TRBJ1-1, with D maybe TRBD1 (6 bases). The CDR3 runs to 14 residues. The germline gives CDR1 MNHNS, CDR2 SASEGT. Trimming took off 5 bases at V and 3 bases at J, with 13 bases between the two ends.

The J gene is TRBJ1-3, the V gene TRBV20-1, with 7 positions matching TRBD1. The germline gives CDR1 DFQATT, CDR2 SNEGSKA (reference sequence). This CDR3 spans 14 amino acids. V shed 5 bases and J 0 bases; nucleotides not matched to a gene: 4. The CDR3 coding sequence is TGCAGTGCTCGGGACAGCAACTCTGGAAACACCATATATTTT. As protein: CSARDSNSGNTIYF.

The chain has TRBV20-1 and TRBJ2-5; perhaps TRBD2 as D (6 bases). Germline V gene data show CDR1 as DFQATT and CDR2 as SNEGSKA (reference sequence). V was clipped by 1 base and J by 1 base, with 16 bases between them. The CDR3 runs to 16 residues. The CDR3 sequence: CSARVPRDGSQETQYF. The CDR3 coding sequence is TGCAGTGCTAGAGTGCCCCGGGACGGGAGCCAAGAGACCCAGTACTTC.

The rearrangement joins TRBV7-2 to TRBJ2-2; 8 nucleotides agree with TRBD2. The trim removed 4 bases at V and 5 bases at J, leaving 12 bases unmatched. The CDR3 length is 17 residues. Per the germline V gene, CDR1 is SGHTA and CDR2 is FQGNSA. The CDR3 bases are TGTGCCAGCAGCTCCCTCGGGGGGGTAACCCTTACCGGGGAGCTGTTTTTT. This gives the protein CASSSLGGVTLTGELFF.

The table lists this clonotype with many counts. The chain recombines TRBV12-3 or TRBV12-4 with TRBJ2-3, with TRBD2 matching 12 bases. The CDR3 is 16 amino acids. Unmatched junction bases numbered 12, after V lost 5 bases and J lost 9 bases. The CDR3 reads CASSLSGLAGRATQYF. For the CDR3, the DNA is TGTGCCAGCAGTCTTAGCGGACTAGCGGGGAGGGCAACGCAGTATTTT.

This clonotype was recorded at least ten times. This chain links TRBV12-3 or TRBV12-4 with TRBJ2-2; 11 positions match TRBD2. This CDR3 has 17 amino acids. V was pared by 3 bases and J by 4 bases, with 7 bases of the junction left unmatched. CDR3 residues: CASSFSPSGGTTGELFF. The CDR3 bases are TGTGCCAGCAGTTTTTCCCCTAGCGGGGGGACCACCGGGGAGCTGTTTTTT.

This chain joins TRBV7-9 and TRBJ2-3; D is undetermined. V lost 3 bases, J lost 6 bases, and 16 bases lay in between. The CDR3 covers 15 residues. CDR1 SEHNR and CDR2 FQNEAQ come from the germline V gene (reference sequence). This chain's CDR3 is CASSFWSLLSDTQYF. CDR3 DNA sequence: TGTGCCAGCAGCTTTTGGTCCCTGCTGTCGGATACGCAGTATTTT.

The chain combines TRBV15 with TRBJ1-5; weak D call: TRBD1 (5 bases). Germline V gene data show CDR1 as LNHNV and CDR2 as YYDKDF (reference sequence). The V and J ends lost 5 bases and 3 bases respectively, with 17 bases between them. The CDR3 is 16 amino acids. Here the CDR3 DNA reads TGTGCCACCAGCTGGGGTGCGACAGCGGACAATCAGCCCCAGCATTTT. Protein: CATSWGATADNQPQHF.

This clonotype was detected a few times. This chain connects TRBV6-2 or TRBV6-3 to TRBJ2-2, with TRBD2 matching 8 bases. CDR3 size: 16 residues. Germline V gene sequence: CDR1 MNHEY, CDR2 SVGEGT. Losses at the gene ends were 7 bases for V and 3 bases for J; bases not matched to a gene: 10. This CDR3 is CASIGSREGDTGELFF. In nucleotides, the CDR3 is TGTGCCAGCATCGGTAGCCGGGAGGGGGACACCGGGGAGCTGTTTTTT.

The chain has TRBV7-9 and TRBJ2-5; unclear D gene. CDR3 length: 14 residues. The V end was cut by 4 bases, the J end by 5 bases, with 14 bases between. Germline-derived CDR1 and CDR2 are SEHNR and FQNEAQ (reference sequence). As DNA, the CDR3 is TGTGCCAGCAGCTCCGTTCCGGGTAGGGAGACCCAGTACTTC. It translates to CASSSVPGRETQYF.

As DNA, the CDR3 is TGTGCCATCAGTGAGTCGAGTCTTGGTACAGATACGCAGTATTTT. The encoded protein is CAISESSLGTDTQYF. V usage is TRBV10-3 and J usage is TRBJ2-3; D gene ambiguous. This CDR3 contains 15 residues. The V gene lost 0 bases and the J gene lost 3 bases, with 10 bases spanning the gap. Germline V gene sequence: CDR1 ENHRY, CDR2 SYGVKD.

This clonotype showed up just once. This chain links TRBV6-1 with TRBJ2-7, with 9 bases matching TRBD1. V trimming: 8 bases; J trimming: 3 bases; junction bases outside the gene matches: 5. Germline CDR1 and CDR2: MNHNS and SASEGT. This CDR3 has 13 residues. The CDR3 bases are TGTGCCAGCGGCCGGGGACAGGGCTACGAGCAGTACGTC. Encoded protein: CASGRGQGYEQYV.

This chain joins TRBV7-9 and TRBJ2-7, with 7 bases matching TRBD1. Germline assignment: CDR1 SEHNR and CDR2 FQNEAQ (reference sequence). CDR3 length equals 11 residues. V lost 5 bases and J lost 7; bases outside the gene matches: 2. The DNA for the CDR3 is TGTGCCAGCAGCACGGACAGGGAGCAGTACTTC. Translation: CASSTDREQYF.

The chain carries TRBV12-3 or TRBV12-4 and TRBJ2-7, with 10 bases that match TRBD2. The length of the CDR3 is 15 residues. J gave up 0 bases and V 2 bases, and 1 base lay outside the gene matches. As DNA, the CDR3 is TGTGCCAGCAGTTTACCTAGCGGGAGCTCCTACGAGCAGTACGTC. The encoded protein is CASSLPSGSSYEQYV.

The table lists this clonotype with a few counts. The CDR3 here is CSVGGGRLETQYF. The DNA for the CDR3 is TGCAGCGTTGGGGGGGGGCGACTGGAGACCCAGTACTTC. The chain combines TRBV29-1 with TRBJ2-5; the D gene is possibly TRBD2 (7 bases). Trimming cost V 4 bases and J 5 bases, with 14 bases left between them. From germline, CDR1 is SQVTM and CDR2 ANQGSEA. The CDR3 is made up of 13 amino acids.

At least ten counts were recorded for this clonotype. The rearrangement links TRBV28 to TRBJ1-2; a weak D match, TRBD1 (6 bases). Trimming left V 6 bases short and J 4 bases short, with 9 bases between. Germline V gene lookup returns CDR1 MDHEN and CDR2 SYDVKM. This CDR3 comprises 12 residues. CDR3 sequence: CASRGRGYGYTF. CDR3 bases: TGTGCCAGCAGGGGCAGGGGCTATGGCTACACCTTC.

This clonotype was detected only once. V gene TRBV6-5 combines with J gene TRBJ2-5; 7 nucleotides agree with TRBD2. The CDR3 is 17 amino acids. The V segment lost 0 bases and the J segment 5 bases; nucleotides outside the gene matches: 12. The germline V gene encodes CDR1 MNHEY and CDR2 SVGAGI. The CDR3 protein is CASSYSRPYTSVETQYF. The CDR3 DNA reads as TGTGCCAGCAGTTACTCAAGACCTTATACTAGCGTTGAGACCCAGTACTTC.